The 13 T cell receptor beta chains given below trace back to one sample, sequenced in a study of blood T cell repertoires in COVID-19. Data came from immunoSEQ multiplex PCR; TCRdb stores just in-frame clones and leaves some out. The sample has about 94,000 clones; roughly 80% are singletons. The sequenced sample was peripheral blood. These TCRs come from a human donor in a cohort sampled during active COVID-19.

The rearrangement uses TRBV9 and TRBJ1-5; maybe TRBD1 (5 bases). Per the germline V gene, CDR1 is SGDLS and CDR2 is YYNGEE. The CDR3 loop spans 15 amino acids. Trimming removed 0 bases at V and 0 bases at J, with 7 bases between. CDR3: CASSVAGDSNQPQHF. For the CDR3, the DNA is TGTGCCAGCAGCGTAGCGGGGGATAGCAATCAGCCCCAGCATTTT.

The chain couples TRBV28 to TRBJ2-7; D may be TRBD1 (6 bases). There are 13 residues in the CDR3. Trimming left V 6 bases short and J 5 bases short, with 14 bases between. The V gene's germline CDR1 is MDHEN and CDR2 SYDVKM. The CDR3 is CASRRITGHEQYF. CDR3 coding DNA: TGTGCCAGCAGACGGATCACAGGGCACGAGCAGTACTTC.

V and J are TRBV28 and TRBJ1-2; 11 bases map to TRBD1. The CDR3 runs 13 residues. Germline CDR1 reads MDHEN; CDR2 reads SYDVKM. The V and J ends lost 5 bases and 8 bases, in that order; junction bases with no gene match: 4. The CDR3 region is CASSADRGQGYTF. The CDR3 DNA reads as TGTGCCAGCAGTGCGGACAGGGGGCAAGGCTACACCTTC.

This chain uses TRBV5-4 with TRBJ2-7; TRBD2 might be the D (6 bases). CDR3 length: 13 residues. CDR1 is SGHNT and CDR2 is YYREEE in the germline V gene (reference sequence). Trimming pared 0 bases from V and 5 bases from J, leaving 9 bases between. The CDR3 DNA is TGTGCCAGCAGCTTGGTCGGAGGGGACGAGCAGTACTTC. Protein sequence: CASSLVGGDEQYF.

Only one count was recorded for this clone. J is TRBJ2-1 and V is TRBV7-2; 9 bases map to TRBD2. V lost 1 base and J lost 6; bases outside the gene matches: 4. Germline CDR1 is SGHTA and CDR2 is FQGNSA. The length of the CDR3 is 15 residues. As DNA, the CDR3 is TGTGCCAGCAGCTTAGAAGCGGGGGGCTTCAATGAGCAGTTCTTC. The encoded protein is CASSLEAGGFNEQFF. Combining the CDR3 with reference TRBV7-2 and TRBJ2-1 gives the whole variable domain GAGVSQSPSNKVTEKGKDVELRCDPISGHTALYWYRQSLGQGLEFLIYFQGNSAPDKSGLPSDRFSAERTGGSVSTLTIQRTQQEDSAVYLCASSLEAGGFNEQFFGPGTRLTVL.

Written as DNA, the CDR3 is TGTGCCAGCTCACCAACAACAGGGCTGGACTATGGCTACACCTTC. It is translated as CASSPTTGLDYGYTF. J is TRBJ1-2 and V is TRBV18; tentative D call: TRBD1 (6 bases). The CDR3 totals 15 residues. Per germline, CDR1 KGHSH and CDR2 LQKENI. V was clipped by 2 bases and J by 3 bases, with 13 bases between them.

This chain links TRBV5-1 with TRBJ2-1; D is possibly TRBD2 (5 bases). This CDR3 comprises 17 residues. Trimming cost V 4 bases and J 0 bases, with 17 bases left between them. CDR1 and CDR2 (germline): SGHRS, YFSETQ. CDR3 protein: CASSAGGGVGSYNEQFF. The DNA for the CDR3 is TGCGCCAGCAGCGCCGGAGGTGGGGTAGGCTCCTACAATGAGCAGTTCTTC.

This clone was counted a single time. The chain links TRBV6-1 to TRBJ2-7; D gene unclear. This CDR3 region has 11 residues. Trimming stripped 1 base from V and 5 bases from J, with 3 bases between. Germline V gives CDR1 MNHNS, CDR2 SASEGT. CDR3 in DNA: TGTGCCAGCAGTGAAGGGCACGAGCAGTACTTC. Translation: CASSEGHEQYF.

The rearrangement joins TRBV27 to TRBJ2-3; no firm D call. Germline CDR1 and CDR2: MNHEY and SMNVEV (reference sequence). This CDR3 is built from 13 residues. The V gene lost 1 base and the J gene lost 5 bases, with 7 bases spanning the gap. As DNA, the CDR3 is TGTGCCAGCAGTTTATACCCAGGAGATACGCAGTATTTT. Encoded protein: CASSLYPGDTQYF.

On this clone itself: No DNA is shown, since the ends of the CDR3 on it are uncertain; the CDR3 is the one TCRdb lists. The chain combines TRBV3-1 (or the pseudogene TRBV3-2) with TRBJ2-7; the table's D call, TRBD1, was not checked against the DNA. The CDR3 totals 12 residues, both ends included. Looked up from germline, CDR1 is LGHDT and CDR2 is YNNKEL (reference sequence). The CDR3 here is CASSLGWGVGSF.

This chain uses TRBV5-8 with TRBJ2-2; TRBD2 matches at 9 bases. V dropped 2 bases and J dropped 3; count of bases not matched to a gene: 8. This CDR3 has 17 amino acids. The germline V gene encodes CDR1 SGHTS and CDR2 YDEGEE. The DNA for the CDR3 is TGTGCCAGCAGCTTTGGCCTAGCGGGACAATACACCGGGGAGCTGTTTTTT. Protein: CASSFGLAGQYTGELFF.

The V call is TRBV12-3 or TRBV12-4, the J call TRBJ1-1; D unclear. The V end was cut by 1 base, the J end by 6 bases, with 9 bases between. The CDR3 is 13 amino acids. This CDR3 is CASSLGVRAEAFF. CDR3 bases: TGTGCCAGCAGTTTAGGCGTTCGGGCTGAAGCTTTCTTT.

This clone occurred once. The chain recombines TRBV3-1 (or the pseudogene TRBV3-2) with TRBJ2-4; a possible D gene is TRBD1 (6 bases). Germline V gene lookup returns CDR1 LGHDT and CDR2 YNNKEL (reference sequence). The CDR3 extends over 14 amino acids. Trimming removed 6 bases at V and 8 bases at J, with 17 bases between. The CDR3 here is CASRSGQGLDIQYF. DNA of the CDR3: TGTGCCAGCAGGTCCGGGCAGGGGCTCGACATTCAGTACTTC.